In this sample, the clone carrying this TCR beta chain turned up many times. Antigen specificity is unknown. Both TRBC1 and TRBC2 were covered by a beta constant-region primer of two equimolar oligonucleotides. Nested alpha and beta constant-region primers with the SP2 primer drove four PCR rounds on ligated cDNA. TCRdb recomputed calls from the UMI-ligation and nested PCR reads with MiXCR, one row per CDR3 protein. Among roughly 83,000 distinct CDR3 sequences, roughly 10% were seen once, and the ten largest hold more than 0.13%. The data belong to a study of naive and memory T cell subsets. The CDR3 loop spans 15 amino acids. V lost 6 bases to trimming and J lost 0 bases; unmatched junction nucleotides: 5. Per the germline V gene, CDR1 is SGHVS and CDR2 is FQNEAQ. Study-level points and caveats: Over 90% of naive TCR sequences appeared only once after error correction, unlike memory subsets. Clonotypes here are unpaired alpha or beta chain sequences. Naive repertoires, especially CD8, held a few larger clonotypes, possibly memory cells re-expressing CD45RA.

After the first PCR, alpha and beta chain libraries were processed separately. Cells stained for CD3, CD4, CD8, CD45RA and CD27 were sorted into four subsets. The chain is built from TRBV7-8 and TRBJ2-4; 7 bases match TRBD1. The sample taken for sequencing was naive CD4+ T cells from blood. The TCR sequence derives from a human donor in good health. The CDR3 reads CASSTGAVAKNIQYF. CDR3 in DNA: TGTGCCAGCAGTACAGGGGCAGTAGCCAAAAACATTCAGTACTTC. The full variable domain, rest sourced from reference TRBV7-8 and TRBJ2-4, is GAGVSQSPRYKVAKRGQDVALRCDPISGHVSLFWYQQALGQGPEFLTYFQNEAQLDKSGLPSDRFFAERPEGSVSTLKIQRTQQEDSAVYLCASSTGAVAKNIQYFGAGTRLSVL.